A selection of T cell receptor beta chains follows, all from one sample in a study of a mutant IDH1 vaccine in newly diagnosed glioma. The protocol was immunoSEQ multiplex PCR, while the TCRdb copy is restricted to in-frame clones and leaves out a portion. This sample has around 52,000 clones; about three quarters occur once, and the top ten carry 1.8%. For these TCRs, the target antigens are not known. Specimen: PBMCs, collected from a glioma patient whose treatment included an IDH1 peptide vaccine. These receptor sequences come from a woman in her 40s with glioma. The CDR3 runs from the conserved cysteine through the conserved F or W. The D gene is left open where the match is weak. Clone size is shown for a subset of rows, as once, few, many or a class of expanded clone.

j_call,v_call,clone_size,d_call,cdr3_aa,cdr3_nt
TRBJ1-4,TRBV10-3,few,-,CAISGGSGEKLFF,TGTGCCATCAGCGGGGGGTCTGGGGAAAAACTGTTTTTT
TRBJ1-1,TRBV15,-,-,CATSGNFDSKAFF,TGTGCCACCAGCGGAAACTTCGACAGTAAAGCTTTCTTT
TRBJ2-5,TRBV7-9,few,-,CASSLVWGETQYF,TGTGCCAGCAGCTTAGTGTGGGGGGAGACCCAGTACTTC
TRBJ2-1,TRBV15,-,TRBD2,CATGEGAGGHRNEQFF,TGTGCCACCGGGGAGGGTGCGGGGGGTCACCGCAATGAGCAGTTCTTC
TRBJ2-1,TRBV6-6,-,TRBD1,CASRRDDREDEQFF,TGTGCCAGCAGACGAGATGACAGGGAAGATGAGCAGTTCTTC
TRBJ1-5,TRBV6-1,once,TRBD1,CASSEASRQGGNQPQHF,TGTGCCAGCAGTGAAGCGTCCCGACAGGGAGGGAATCAGCCCCAGCATTTT
TRBJ1-2,TRBV14,-,TRBD1,CASSHAGGYGYTF,TGTGCCAGCAGCCATGCAGGGGGGTATGGCTACACCTTC
TRBJ1-1,TRBV5-1,-,-,CASSAQAANTEAFF,TGCGCCAGCAGCGCACAGGCTGCTAACACTGAAGCTTTCTTT
TRBJ2-7,TRBV5-1,-,-,CASSREGTQNYEQYF,TGCGCCAGCAGCCGCGAGGGGACGCAAAACTACGAGCAGTACTTC
TRBJ2-2,TRBV7-8,-,-,CASSPIPPGSRRAGELFF,-
TRBJ1-2,TRBV28,-,-,CASGVQGYTF,TGTGCCAGCGGAGTTCAGGGCTACACCTTC
TRBJ2-1,TRBV2,-,-,CASSEELDDEQFF,TGTGCCAGCAGTGAAGAGTTGGACGATGAGCAGTTCTTC
TRBJ1-5,TRBV7-2,-,-,CASSLDGNYNQPQHF,TGTGCCAGCAGCTTAGACGGCAACTACAATCAGCCCCAGCATTTT
TRBJ2-7,TRBV18,-,TRBD2,CASSPREGPSRYYEQYF,TGTGCCAGCTCGCCCAGGGAGGGGCCTTCCAGGTACTACGAGCAGTACTTC
TRBJ2-3,TRBV19,-,TRBD2,CASSGGGLAGGSPFTDTQYF,TGTGCCAGTAGTGGGGGGGGACTAGCGGGGGGCAGCCCCTTCACAGATACGCAGTATTTT
TRBJ2-7,TRBV9,-,-,CASSVVGQYPTYEQYF,TGTGCCAGCAGCGTAGTTGGGCAGTACCCCACCTACGAGCAGTACTTC
TRBJ1-2,TRBV19,-,-,CASSGSLYYGYTF,TGTGCCAGTAGTGGCAGTTTGTACTATGGCTACACCTTC
TRBJ2-2,TRBV5-4,-,-,CASSSGRENTGELFF,TGTGCCAGCAGCTCCGGACGGGAGAACACCGGGGAGCTGTTTTTT
TRBJ2-3,TRBV5-6,-,-,CASSLVPDTQYF,TGTGCCAGCAGCTTGGTTCCCGATACGCAGTATTTT
TRBJ1-1,TRBV19,-,-,CASRDGTTIMNTEAFF,TGTGCCAGTAGAGACGGGACAACTATCATGAACACTGAAGCTTTCTTT
TRBJ2-5,TRBV5-1,-,-,CASSLVGTRETQYF,TGCGCCAGCAGCTTGGTCGGTACCCGAGAGACCCAGTACTTC
TRBJ2-3,TRBV5-1,-,-,CASSLAGPSTDTQYF,TGCGCCAGCAGCTTGGCTGGGCCTAGCACAGATACGCAGTATTTT
TRBJ1-6,TRBV7-3,few,-,CASSLIGGGNSPLHF,TGTGCCAGCAGCTTAATTGGGGGAGGGAATTCACCCCTCCACTTT